Following are 11 T cell receptor beta chains from one sample sequenced in a study of CD4 T cells in relation to SARS-CoV-2 and coronaviruses. Profiled with immunoSEQ multiplex PCR; TCRdb holds only in-frame clones, not every one. Of some 64,000 clones in the sample, about 94% were seen once. The unexposed donors gave CD4+ T cells in about 2011-2019, prior to COVID-19. Specimen: naive CD4+ T cells from PBMCs. The subset denotes: naive CD4+ T cells isolated by negative enrichment. These receptors were obtained from a human donor in good health.

The chain couples TRBV3-1 (or the pseudogene TRBV3-2) to TRBJ2-7; D is possibly TRBD1 (5 bases). The CDR3 loop spans 16 amino acids. With 0 bases removed from V and 2 bases from J, the gap between germline ends came to 14 bases. Germline values: CDR1 LGHDT, CDR2 YNNKEL (reference sequence). The CDR3 region has the DNA TGTGCCAGCAGCCAAGATCGTCTCCAGGGCCCCTACGAGCAGTACTTC. Protein sequence: CASSQDRLQGPYEQYF.

The CDR3 nucleotides are TGTGCCAGCAGCGCCCTTGCCGGGTTGATCTCCTACAATGAGCAGTTCTTC. This gives the protein CASSALAGLISYNEQFF. The chain has TRBV9 and TRBJ2-1; D unresolved. Trimming took 3 bases from V and 0 from J, leaving 16 bases between them. This CDR3 is 17 amino acids long. Per the germline V gene, CDR1 is SGDLS and CDR2 is YYNGEE.

This chain uses TRBV3-1 (or the pseudogene TRBV3-2) with TRBJ1-2; D is ambiguous. The V gene's germline CDR1 is LGHDT and CDR2 YNNKEL (reference sequence). The germline V and J ends were trimmed by 0 bases and 3 bases, with 2 bases remaining between them. CDR3 length: 12 amino acids. The CDR3 loop is CASSQEYYGYTF. The DNA of the CDR3 is TGTGCCAGCAGCCAAGAGTACTATGGCTACACCTTC.

The CDR3 DNA sequence: TGTGCCAGCGCAGCGTACCTACTAAGGGACACTGAAGCTTTCTTT. Translation gives CASAAYLLRDTEAFF. The chain links TRBV2 to TRBJ1-1, with no clear D. CDR1 and CDR2 from the germline V gene are SNHLY and FYNNEI. The CDR3 length is 15 residues. The V end was cut by 8 bases, the J end by 3 bases, with 19 bases between.

In its sample, this clone was seen once. DNA for the CDR3: TGCGCCAGCAGCTTGGGGACTAGCGTATACAATGAGCAGTTCTTC. Encoded protein: CASSLGTSVYNEQFF. V gene TRBV5-1 combines with J gene TRBJ2-1, with 9 bases fitting TRBD2. CDR3 length: 15 residues. V lost 0 bases to trimming and J lost 4 bases; unmatched junction nucleotides: 2. Germline V gene sequence: CDR1 SGHRS, CDR2 YFSETQ. The variable domain in full, completed from reference TRBV5-1 and TRBJ2-1, reads KAGVTQTPRYLIKTRGQQVTLSCSPISGHRSVSWYQQTPGQGLQFLFEYFSETQRNKGNFPGRFSGRQFSNSRSEMNVSTLELGDSALYLCASSLGTSVYNEQFFGPGTRLTVL.

The V gene is TRBV6-2 or TRBV6-3, the J gene TRBJ1-5; 7 bases are a match to TRBD1. Looked up from germline, CDR1 is MNHEY and CDR2 is SVGEGT. J lost 0 bases, V lost 2 bases, and 19 bases had no gene match. There are 21 residues in the CDR3. This chain's CDR3 is CASSYPHRGLGDSYSNQPQHF. The DNA of the CDR3 is TGTGCCAGCAGTTACCCGCATAGGGGGCTAGGAGACTCGTATAGCAATCAGCCCCAGCATTTT.

The chain carries TRBV27 and TRBJ1-5, with a tentative D call TRBD1 (6 bases). Deletions cut 4 bases from V and 6 bases from J, with 13 bases between. This CDR3 region has 14 residues. Germline CDR1 is MNHEY and CDR2 is SMNVEV (reference sequence). CDR3 nucleotide sequence: TGTGCCAGCAGTTATACAGGGAAATTTCAGCCCCAGCATTTT. Its protein is CASSYTGKFQPQHF.

Here the CDR3 reads CASSSRDSKGTGELFF. The CDR3 nucleotides are TGTGCCAGCTCATCTCGGGACAGCAAAGGTACCGGGGAGCTGTTTTTT. The chain employs TRBV18 and TRBJ2-2, with 7 bases matching TRBD1. From germline, CDR1 is KGHSH and CDR2 LQKENI. This CDR3 is built from 16 residues. Germline trimming cut 5 bases from V and 5 bases from J; bases unmatched to any gene: 11.

The chain joins TRBV24-1 to TRBJ1-2; D remains ambiguous. Per the germline V gene, CDR1 is KGHDR and CDR2 is SFDVKD. The CDR3 loop spans 13 amino acids. V dropped 3 bases and J dropped 2 bases, with 6 bases sitting between them. CDR3: CATSDPPNYGYTF. The CDR3 DNA follows: TGTGCCACCAGTGATCCCCCAAACTATGGCTACACCTTC.

V and J are TRBV28 and TRBJ1-2; 10 bases align to TRBD1. Germline loops: CDR1 MDHEN, CDR2 SYDVKM. J was trimmed by 3 bases and V by 2 bases; bases with no gene match: 6. The CDR3 is made up of 16 amino acids. In DNA form, the CDR3 reads TGTGCCAGCAGTTTAGGGACAGGGGATTTCTACTATGGCTACACCTTC. Translating gives CASSLGTGDFYYGYTF.

The chain employs TRBV3-1 (or the pseudogene TRBV3-2) and TRBJ2-2, with 7 bases that match TRBD1. Germline loops: CDR1 LGHDT, CDR2 YNNKEL (reference sequence). The CDR3 totals 16 residues. V shed 10 bases and J 0 bases; nucleotides not matched to a gene: 11. CDR3 protein: CATNHRDRTNTGELFF. Written as DNA, the CDR3 is TGTGCCACCAATCACCGGGACAGAACGAACACCGGGGAGCTGTTTTTT.